The rows below give T cell receptor beta chains drawn from one sample of a study of control samples from healthy donors and cancer patients. Assay: immunoSEQ multiplex PCR; the TCRdb copy retains only in-frame clones and omits some. There are some 96,000 clones in the sample; more than 85% occur only once, and over 15% lies in the top ten. The sequencing input was blood. Receptors were obtained from a woman in her 50s in good health. The CDR3 runs from the conserved cysteine through the conserved F or W. The D gene is left open where the match is weak. The size of a clone is reported for some rows only, either as once, few or many, or as a class for expanded clones.

clone_size: .; cdr3_length: 13; v_call: TRBV27; d_call: .; j_call: TRBJ2-2; cdr3_nt: TGTGCCAGCAGTTTAGCGAACACCGGGGAGCTGTTTTTT; cdr3_aa: CASSLANTGELFF
clone_size: .; cdr3_length: 13; v_call: TRBV15; d_call: .; j_call: TRBJ1-6; cdr3_nt: TGTGCCACCAGCAGAGGGTGGGATTCACCCCTCCACTTT; cdr3_aa: CATSRGWDSPLHF
clone_size: .; cdr3_length: 15; v_call: TRBV11-3; d_call: .; j_call: TRBJ2-1; cdr3_nt: TGTGCCAGCAGCTTAGGGCTGGGGGACTACAATGAGCAGTTCTTC; cdr3_aa: CASSLGLGDYNEQFF
clone_size: .; cdr3_length: 16; v_call: TRBV6-5; d_call: .; j_call: TRBJ2-6; cdr3_nt: TGTGCCAGCAGTTACGTGTGGGGAGATGGGGCCAACGTCCTGACTTTC; cdr3_aa: CASSYVWGDGANVLTF
clone_size: .; cdr3_length: 15; v_call: TRBV6-2/TRBV6-3; d_call: .; j_call: TRBJ1-2; cdr3_nt: TGTGCCAGCAGTTACCAGGGACATACGTCCTATGGCTACACCTTC; cdr3_aa: CASSYQGHTSYGYTF
clone_size: .; cdr3_length: 13; v_call: TRBV29-1; d_call: .; j_call: TRBJ2-1; cdr3_nt: TGCAGCGTTTATCCCCCCGACGGCAATGAGCAGTTCTTC; cdr3_aa: CSVYPPDGNEQFF
clone_size: .; cdr3_length: 13; v_call: TRBV30; d_call: .; j_call: TRBJ1-5; cdr3_nt: TGTGCCTGGAGTGTACAGGGTTATCAGCCCCAGCATTTT; cdr3_aa: CAWSVQGYQPQHF
clone_size: .; cdr3_length: 15; v_call: TRBV24-1; d_call: .; j_call: TRBJ2-1; cdr3_nt: TGTGCCACCAGCGACGAGGGAGCGGTTTACAATGAGCAGTTCTTC; cdr3_aa: CATSDEGAVYNEQFF
clone_size: .; cdr3_length: 14; v_call: TRBV28; d_call: .; j_call: TRBJ1-2; cdr3_nt: TGTGCCAGCTCCCCGGGAGACCATGGGTATGGCTACACCTTC; cdr3_aa: CASSPGDHGYGYTF
clone_size: .; cdr3_length: 12; v_call: TRBV6-6; d_call: .; j_call: TRBJ1-3; cdr3_nt: TGTGCCAGCAGTTTGCGTGGGAACACCATATATTTT; cdr3_aa: CASSLRGNTIYF
clone_size: .; cdr3_length: 14; v_call: TRBV11-2; d_call: TRBD2; j_call: TRBJ2-7; cdr3_nt: TGTGCCAGCAGCTTGGGACTAGCGGGGTGGGAGCAGTACTTC; cdr3_aa: CASSLGLAGWEQYF
clone_size: .; cdr3_length: 14; v_call: TRBV6-5; d_call: .; j_call: TRBJ2-3; cdr3_nt: TGTGCCAGCAGAGCCCCTAAAGGCCAGAGAAAGCAGTATTTT; cdr3_aa: CASRAPKGQRKQYF
clone_size: .; cdr3_length: 12; v_call: TRBV5-6; d_call: .; j_call: TRBJ1-1; cdr3_nt: TGTGCCAGCAGCTTTCTAAGCACTGAAGCTTTCTTT; cdr3_aa: CASSFLSTEAFF
clone_size: few; cdr3_length: 13; v_call: TRBV9; d_call: .; j_call: TRBJ2-1; cdr3_nt: TGTGCCAGCAGCCCCGGATTAGCTAATGAGCAGTTCTTC; cdr3_aa: CASSPGLANEQFF
clone_size: once; cdr3_length: 24; v_call: TRBV6-6; d_call: TRBD1; j_call: TRBJ2-4; cdr3_nt: TGTGCCAGCAGTCCCGGCAGCCGAGGGACAGGGAGCGGATTCACGAGTTTGAACAAAAACATTCAGTACTTC; cdr3_aa: CASSPGSRGTGSGFTSLNKNIQYF
clone_size: .; cdr3_length: 14; v_call: TRBV7-8; d_call: TRBD1; j_call: TRBJ1-1; cdr3_nt: TGTGCCAGCAGCCGCCGGGACAGGGAAACTGAAGCTTTCTTT; cdr3_aa: CASSRRDRETEAFF
clone_size: .; cdr3_length: 14; v_call: TRBV5-1; d_call: TRBD1; j_call: TRBJ1-6; cdr3_nt: TGCGCCAGCAGCTTCCCGGACAGGGATTCACCCCTCCACTTT; cdr3_aa: CASSFPDRDSPLHF
clone_size: .; cdr3_length: 12; v_call: TRBV7-9; d_call: .; j_call: TRBJ2-1; cdr3_nt: TGTGCCAGCAGCTTGACTTATAATGAGCAGTTCTTC; cdr3_aa: CASSLTYNEQFF
clone_size: .; cdr3_length: 14; v_call: TRBV7-9; d_call: .; j_call: TRBJ2-3; cdr3_nt: TGTGCCAGCAGCTTACGAGGGAGTTCAGATACGCAGTATTTT; cdr3_aa: CASSLRGSSDTQYF
clone_size: .; cdr3_length: 14; v_call: TRBV7-9; d_call: .; j_call: TRBJ2-1; cdr3_nt: TGTGCCAGCAGCTTACTGCTATCCTACAATGAGCAGTTCTTC; cdr3_aa: CASSLLLSYNEQFF
clone_size: .; cdr3_length: 16; v_call: TRBV30; d_call: .; j_call: TRBJ1-4; cdr3_nt: TGTGCCTGGACCCCCCTCGACAGGCTTGCTAATGAAAAACTGTTTTTT; cdr3_aa: CAWTPLDRLANEKLFF
clone_size: .; cdr3_length: 15; v_call: TRBV5-1; d_call: .; j_call: TRBJ1-1; cdr3_nt: TGCGCCAGCAGCTTACGGGATAAGATGAACACTGAAGCTTTCTTT; cdr3_aa: CASSLRDKMNTEAFF
clone_size: few; cdr3_length: 15; v_call: TRBV30; d_call: .; j_call: TRBJ1-6; cdr3_nt: TGTGCCTGGACCAAAGGGGAGCTGGATAATTCACCCCTCCACTTT; cdr3_aa: CAWTKGELDNSPLHF
clone_size: .; cdr3_length: 15; v_call: TRBV6-5; d_call: TRBD1; j_call: TRBJ1-1; cdr3_nt: TGTGCCAGCAGCCCCATACAGGGGTCGTACACTGAAGCTTTCTTT; cdr3_aa: CASSPIQGSYTEAFF
clone_size: .; cdr3_length: 15; v_call: TRBV18; d_call: .; j_call: TRBJ1-2; cdr3_nt: TGTGCCAGCTCACCAGACCTACAGGTCATCTATGGCTACACCTTC; cdr3_aa: CASSPDLQVIYGYTF
clone_size: .; cdr3_length: 11; v_call: TRBV20-1; d_call: .; j_call: TRBJ2-1; cdr3_nt: TGCCTAGTTACGGGGTACAATGAGCAGTTCTTC; cdr3_aa: CLVTGYNEQFF
clone_size: .; cdr3_length: 14; v_call: TRBV24-1; d_call: TRBD2; j_call: TRBJ2-5; cdr3_nt: TGTGCCCCAGAGCACGCGGGAGAATTAGAAACCCAGTACTTC; cdr3_aa: CAPEHAGELETQYF
clone_size: .; cdr3_length: 12; v_call: TRBV12-3/TRBV12-4; d_call: .; j_call: TRBJ1-1; cdr3_nt: TGTGCCAGCAGTTTAGTTCTCGTCGAAGCTTTCTTT; cdr3_aa: CASSLVLVEAFF
clone_size: .; cdr3_length: 15; v_call: TRBV14; d_call: .; j_call: TRBJ2-4; cdr3_nt: TGTGCCAGCAGCCAAGAGGGACGACCCCAAAACATTCAGTACTTC; cdr3_aa: CASSQEGRPQNIQYF
clone_size: .; cdr3_length: 15; v_call: TRBV11-2; d_call: TRBD2; j_call: TRBJ2-3; cdr3_nt: TGTGCCAGCAGCCCTCGGACTAGCGTAACAGATACGCAGTATTTT; cdr3_aa: CASSPRTSVTDTQYF
clone_size: .; cdr3_length: 14; v_call: TRBV7-8; d_call: TRBD1; j_call: TRBJ1-2; cdr3_nt: TGTGCCAGCAGCAAATCCGGGACAGGAAATGGCTACACCTTC; cdr3_aa: CASSKSGTGNGYTF
clone_size: .; cdr3_length: 14; v_call: TRBV5-4; d_call: TRBD2; j_call: TRBJ2-2; cdr3_nt: TGTGCCAGCACCTTGGGGGGGGAGACCGGGGAGCTGTTTTTT; cdr3_aa: CASTLGGETGELFF
clone_size: .; cdr3_length: 15; v_call: TRBV4-3; d_call: .; j_call: TRBJ1-2; cdr3_nt: TGCGCCAGCAGCCAAGATCGATGGGGGCGGGATGGCTACACCTTC; cdr3_aa: CASSQDRWGRDGYTF
clone_size: .; cdr3_length: 19; v_call: TRBV18; d_call: .; j_call: TRBJ2-2; cdr3_nt: TGTGCCAGCCCTACCGTTAATCTCCTCGGACAGACCAACACCGGGGAGCTGTTTTTT; cdr3_aa: CASPTVNLLGQTNTGELFF
clone_size: .; cdr3_length: 13; v_call: TRBV6-5; d_call: .; j_call: TRBJ1-1; cdr3_nt: TGTGCCAGCAGTTATACGGGGTACACTGAAGCTTTCTTT; cdr3_aa: CASSYTGYTEAFF
clone_size: .; cdr3_length: 16; v_call: TRBV28; d_call: .; j_call: TRBJ1-2; cdr3_nt: TGTGCCAGCAGTTTCCTCTTCCACGCAACCAACTATGGCTACACCTTC; cdr3_aa: CASSFLFHATNYGYTF
clone_size: few; cdr3_length: 14; v_call: TRBV27; d_call: TRBD1; j_call: TRBJ1-2; cdr3_nt: TGTGCCAGCAGTTTACGGACAGGGAACTATGGCTACACCTTC; cdr3_aa: CASSLRTGNYGYTF
clone_size: .; cdr3_length: 12; v_call: TRBV30; d_call: .; j_call: TRBJ2-5; cdr3_nt: TGTGCCTCGGAGGGTCCCGGGGAGACCCAGTACTTC; cdr3_aa: CASEGPGETQYF
clone_size: few; cdr3_length: 14; v_call: TRBV13; d_call: .; j_call: TRBJ1-6; cdr3_nt: TGTGCCAGCAGCTTCCGGGACACCTATTCACCCCTCCACTTT; cdr3_aa: CASSFRDTYSPLHF
clone_size: .; cdr3_length: 14; v_call: TRBV11-2; d_call: .; j_call: TRBJ2-7; cdr3_nt: TGTGCCAGCAGCCCGGCTAGGAGCTCCTACGAGCAGTACTTC; cdr3_aa: CASSPARSSYEQYF
clone_size: .; cdr3_length: 14; v_call: TRBV24-1; d_call: .; j_call: TRBJ2-1; cdr3_nt: TGTGCCACCAGTGACCAGACAGTGATCAATGAGCAGTTCTTC; cdr3_aa: CATSDQTVINEQFF
clone_size: .; cdr3_length: 15; v_call: TRBV5-4; d_call: TRBD2; j_call: TRBJ2-4; cdr3_nt: TGTGCCAGCAGCTCTCCGGGACTAGCGGGAGTTATTCAGTACTTC; cdr3_aa: CASSSPGLAGVIQYF
clone_size: once; cdr3_length: 15; v_call: TRBV7-9; d_call: .; j_call: TRBJ2-1; cdr3_nt: TGTGCCAGCAGCTTCGGCGGGGCTTCCTACAATGAGCAGTTCTTC; cdr3_aa: CASSFGGASYNEQFF
clone_size: .; cdr3_length: 14; v_call: TRBV4-3; d_call: .; j_call: TRBJ1-1; cdr3_nt: TGCGCCAGCAGCCAAGGACCGCTGAACACTGAAGCTTTCTTT; cdr3_aa: CASSQGPLNTEAFF
clone_size: .; cdr3_length: 16; v_call: TRBV6-1; d_call: TRBD2; j_call: TRBJ2-3; cdr3_nt: TGTGCCAGCAGTGGGGGACTAGCGCGGGGCGCAGATACGCAGTATTTT; cdr3_aa: CASSGGLARGADTQYF
clone_size: .; cdr3_length: 17; v_call: TRBV28; d_call: .; j_call: TRBJ1-3; cdr3_nt: TGTGCCAGCAGTTGGGCCTCCAGGGTATTCGAGGGAAACACCATATATTTT; cdr3_aa: CASSWASRVFEGNTIYF
clone_size: once; cdr3_length: 15; v_call: TRBV7-2; d_call: .; j_call: TRBJ2-1; cdr3_nt: TGTGCCAGCAGCTACGACTCCCTCTCCTACAATGAGCAGTTCTTC; cdr3_aa: CASSYDSLSYNEQFF
clone_size: .; cdr3_length: 14; v_call: TRBV30; d_call: TRBD2; j_call: TRBJ2-1; cdr3_nt: TGTGCCTGGAGAGGACTAGCGGGTTGGAATGAGCAGTTCTTC; cdr3_aa: CAWRGLAGWNEQFF
clone_size: .; cdr3_length: 18; v_call: TRBV4-1; d_call: .; j_call: TRBJ1-3; cdr3_nt: TGCGCCAGCAGCCTCATAAGGGGTGGGGGTCCCTCTGGAAACACCATATATTTT; cdr3_aa: CASSLIRGGGPSGNTIYF
clone_size: .; cdr3_length: 14; v_call: TRBV7-2; d_call: TRBD1; j_call: TRBJ1-4; cdr3_nt: TGTGCCAGCAGGGGACAGGGGGCAGTTGAAAAACTGTTTTTT; cdr3_aa: CASRGQGAVEKLFF
clone_size: .; cdr3_length: 14; v_call: TRBV6-2/TRBV6-3; d_call: TRBD1; j_call: TRBJ1-5; cdr3_nt: TGTGCCAGCACCCCTCCAGGGGGGGGACAGCCCCAGCATTTT; cdr3_aa: CASTPPGGGQPQHF
clone_size: .; cdr3_length: 15; v_call: TRBV6-2/TRBV6-3; d_call: TRBD2; j_call: TRBJ2-3; cdr3_nt: TGTGCCAGCAGTCGACTAGCACTGAGCACAGATACGCAGTATTTT; cdr3_aa: CASSRLALSTDTQYF